What follows are 18 T cell receptor beta chains derived from one specimen sequenced in a study of human T cells and chemical hapten exposure. One entry per CDR3 protein results from TCRdb running MiXCR on the RACE reads. The sample has about 260,000 distinct CDR3 sequences; around 9.3% are singletons. Stated time point: pre-sensitization, week 0. Noted treatment: therapeutic diphenylcyclopropenone sensitization with weekly scalp DPC. Material: whole blood, obtained in connection with sensitization to the hapten diphenylcyclopropenone (DPC). The receptors derive from a woman in her thirties or forties with alopecia areata. Some clones in this sample may be carry-over from other donors' samples.

This clonotype was recorded many times. This sequence joins TRBV29-1 and TRBJ2-5, with TRBD1 matching 9 bases. The germline V gene has CDR1 SQVTM and CDR2 ANQGSEA. This CDR3 contains 12 residues. J lost 3 bases, V lost 4 bases, and 0 bases had no gene match. The CDR3: CSVGTGEETQYF. CDR3 sequence (DNA): TGCAGCGTTGGGACAGGGGAAGAGACCCAGTACTTC.

This chain uses TRBV7-2 with TRBJ2-5, with D possibly being TRBD2 (6 bases). The V end was cut by 2 bases, the J end by 5 bases, with 18 bases between. This CDR3 region has 16 residues. Germline-derived CDR1 and CDR2 are SGHTA and FQGNSA. The CDR3 is CASSLNPIAVQETQYF. As DNA, the CDR3 is TGTGCCAGCAGCTTAAACCCCATAGCGGTACAGGAGACCCAGTACTTC.

The J gene is TRBJ2-4, the V gene TRBV20-1; TRBD2 agrees at 8 bases. The J segment lost 2 bases and the V segment lost 8 bases, leaving 8 bases of the junction unmatched. The CDR3 runs to 14 residues. Germline V gives CDR1 DFQATT, CDR2 SNEGSKA (reference sequence). The CDR3, as DNA: TGCAGTTCGGCAACGGGAGGGTCCAAAAACATTCAGTACTTC. Translation: CSSATGGSKNIQYF.

The chain couples TRBV5-4 to TRBJ2-2; D not resolved. The CDR3 spans 15 residues. The V end was cut by 0 bases, the J end by 0 bases, with 6 bases between. Germline loops: CDR1 SGHNT, CDR2 YYREEE (reference sequence). CDR3 protein: CASSLALSNTGELFF. In nucleotides, the CDR3 is TGTGCCAGCAGCTTGGCACTTTCGAACACCGGGGAGCTGTTTTTT.

This clonotype was counted between two and nine times. The V call is TRBV4-1, the J call TRBJ1-1; 7 nucleotides match TRBD1. The CDR3 contains 14 residues. The junction had 6 bases not matched to a gene; V was cut back by 3 bases and J by 5 bases. CDR1 and CDR2 from the germline V gene are MGHRA and YSYEKL. This chain's CDR3 is CASSQTGKGTEAFF. In DNA, the CDR3 is TGCGCCAGCAGCCAGACAGGGAAGGGAACTGAAGCTTTCTTT.

This clonotype was recorded at least ten times. The chain links TRBV28 to TRBJ1-5; D remains ambiguous. CDR3 length equals 15 residues. V was clipped by 4 bases and J by 3 bases, with 13 bases between them. Germline V gene sequence: CDR1 MDHEN, CDR2 SYDVKM. This chain's CDR3 is CASSSLRVFNQPQHF. The CDR3 region has the DNA TGTGCCAGCAGTTCCCTCCGGGTCTTCAATCAGCCCCAGCATTTT.

The V and J genes are TRBV12-3 or TRBV12-4 and TRBJ2-1; tentatively, D is TRBD1 (5 bases). Trimming took off 10 bases at V and 4 bases at J, with 14 bases between the two ends. There are 13 residues in the CDR3. The CDR3 region is CATQLTEYNEQFF. The CDR3 nucleotides are TGTGCCACCCAACTGACAGAATACAATGAGCAGTTCTTC.

The chain couples TRBV24-1 to TRBJ2-1; weak D call: TRBD2 (6 bases). The CDR3 length is 17 residues. The germline gives CDR1 KGHDR, CDR2 SFDVKD. The germline V and J ends were trimmed by 3 bases and 0 bases, with 14 bases remaining between them. The CDR3 nucleotides are TGTGCCACCAGTGATGAGGGCGGGGCGGACTCCTACAATGAGCAGTTCTTC. Translation gives CATSDEGGADSYNEQFF.

The V gene is TRBV6-6, the J gene TRBJ2-7; perhaps TRBD1 as D (6 bases). This CDR3 region has 13 residues. V dropped 5 bases and J dropped 2 bases, with 10 bases sitting between them. Per the germline V gene, CDR1 is MNHNY and CDR2 is SVGAGI (reference sequence). Here the CDR3 DNA reads TGTGCCAGCAGTATTACAGGGACCTACGAGCAGTACTTC. This translates into CASSITGTYEQYF.

The J gene is TRBJ2-1, the V gene TRBV7-2; 7 nucleotides align to TRBD2. The CDR3 consists of 16 residues. Germline assignment: CDR1 SGHTA and CDR2 FQGNSA. V lost 3 bases and J lost 0; bases outside the gene matches: 5. This CDR3 is CASSFLAGSSYNEQFF. The CDR3 nucleotides read TGTGCCAGCAGCTTCTTAGCGGGTAGCTCCTACAATGAGCAGTTCTTC.

In its sample, this clonotype was seen a few times. In nucleotides, the CDR3 is TGTGCCAGCAGCCAATCGGGCGGGAGGGCCATGAATGAGCAGTTCTTC. It encodes CASSQSGGRAMNEQFF. The rearrangement joins TRBV14 to TRBJ2-1, with 9 nucleotides matching TRBD2. V lost 2 bases, J lost 7 bases, and 9 bases stayed unmatched. Germline V gene data show CDR1 as SGHDN and CDR2 as FVKESK. The CDR3 has 16 residues.

This clonotype came up many times. V and J are TRBV7-9 and TRBJ2-2; unclear D gene. Per the germline V gene, CDR1 is SEHNR and CDR2 is FQNEAQ (reference sequence). Trimming took off 4 bases at V and 0 bases at J, with 6 bases between the two ends. The CDR3 contains 14 residues. The CDR3 nucleotides read TGTGCCAGCAGCTCGCACACGAACACCGGGGAGCTGTTTTTT. This translates into CASSSHTNTGELFF. The entire variable domain, with the rest obtained from reference TRBV7-9 and TRBJ2-2, is as follows: DTGVSQNPRHKITKRGQNVTFRCDPISEHNRLYWYRQTLGQGPEFLTYFQNEAQLEKSRLLSDRFSAERPKGSFSTLEIQRTEQGDSAMYLCASSSHTNTGELFFGEGSRLTVL.

This clonotype came up a few times. The CDR3 region has the DNA TGTGCCAGCAGTTACCAAAAGACGGGTCTGGGAGATACGCAGTATTTT. Its protein product is CASSYQKTGLGDTQYF. The rearrangement joins TRBV6-5 to TRBJ2-3, with D hard to call. The CDR3 spans 16 residues. CDR1 is MNHEY and CDR2 is SVGAGI in the germline V gene. The V end lost 2 bases, the J end lost 5 bases, and 17 bases lay between the germline ends.

The J gene is TRBJ2-3, the V gene TRBV6-5; TRBD2 agrees at 9 bases. The germline V gene has CDR1 MNHEY and CDR2 SVGAGI. The CDR3 length is 19 residues. Trimming took 2 bases from V and 0 from J; bases not matched to a gene: 12. The CDR3 DNA reads TGTGCCAGCAGTTACGGCGGGGGGGCCTACAGGGTCAGCACAGATACGCAGTATTTT. Amino acids: CASSYGGGAYRVSTDTQYF.

This chain uses TRBV12-3 or TRBV12-4 with TRBJ2-1, with D perhaps matching TRBD2 (5 bases). Trimming shortened V by 0 bases and J by 6 bases, and 21 bases separated the two germline ends. The CDR3 has 18 residues. CDR3 residues: CASSLAPSSSILSNEQFF. Here the CDR3 DNA reads TGTGCCAGCAGTTTAGCGCCTAGCTCGTCCATACTCAGCAATGAGCAGTTCTTC.

CDR3 amino acids: CASSLAVGTNTEAFF. CDR3 sequence (DNA): TGTGCCAGCAGTTTAGCCGTTGGTACTAACACTGAAGCTTTCTTT. The chain joins TRBV12-3 or TRBV12-4 to TRBJ1-1, with no clear D. CDR3 length: 15 amino acids. The V end lost 0 bases, the J end lost 2 bases, and 10 bases lay between the germline ends.

The table lists this clonotype with a few counts. The chain joins TRBV4-1 to TRBJ1-2; D ambiguous. Germline-derived CDR1 and CDR2 are MGHRA and YSYEKL. CDR3 length: 12 amino acids. Trimming took off 0 bases at V and 5 bases at J, with 4 bases between the two ends. CDR3 sequence reads: CASSQDLYGYTF. The CDR3 DNA follows: TGCGCCAGCAGCCAAGATTTGTATGGCTACACCTTC.

There are many counts of this clonotype. This chain uses TRBV25-1 with TRBJ1-5; perhaps TRBD1 as D (5 bases). The CDR3 totals 15 residues. V gave up 0 bases and J gave up 6 bases, with 12 bases separating them. Germline lookup yields CDR1 MGHDK and CDR2 SYGVNS. CDR3 coding DNA: TGTGCCAGCAGTGAATATGGGGGGTTTGGTCAGCCCCAGCATTTT. It translates to CASSEYGGFGQPQHF.